This T cell receptor (beta chain) emerged from a study of spatial heterogeneity in lung cancer. Study-wide context: Samples were donated by 72 untreated early-stage non-small cell lung cancer patients.

This clonotype was seen repeatedly, ten times or more. Documented time point: blood at routine non-recurrence follow-up after resection. The germline V gene encodes CDR1 SNHLY and CDR2 FYNNEI. This CDR3 region has 15 residues. Trimming took off 6 bases at V and 0 bases at J, with 12 bases between the two ends. One entry per CDR3 protein, called by TCRdb with MiXCR from the 5' RACE reads. Counted here are about 36,000 distinct CDR3 sequences, roughly 8% occurring once; the ten biggest clones make up about 9.4%. The clonotype originates from a male donor with early-stage non-small cell lung cancer. V gene TRBV2 combines with J gene TRBJ2-1; a weak D match, TRBD2 (6 bases). Sequences were derived from PBMCs, sampled at follow-up. This CDR3 is CASSGGISSYNEQFF. Here the CDR3 DNA reads TGTGCCAGCAGCGGAGGGATAAGCTCCTACAATGAGCAGTTCTTC.